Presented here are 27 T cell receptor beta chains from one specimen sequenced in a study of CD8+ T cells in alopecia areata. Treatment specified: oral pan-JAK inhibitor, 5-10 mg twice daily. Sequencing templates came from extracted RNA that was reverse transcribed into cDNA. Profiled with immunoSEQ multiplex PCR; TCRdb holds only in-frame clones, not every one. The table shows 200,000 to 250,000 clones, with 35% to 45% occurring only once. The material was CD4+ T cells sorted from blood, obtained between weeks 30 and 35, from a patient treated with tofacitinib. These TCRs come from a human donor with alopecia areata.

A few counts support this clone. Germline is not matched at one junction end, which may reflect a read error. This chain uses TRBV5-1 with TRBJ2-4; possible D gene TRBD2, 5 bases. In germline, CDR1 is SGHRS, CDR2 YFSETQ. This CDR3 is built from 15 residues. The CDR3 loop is CASSPRTGNKNIQYF. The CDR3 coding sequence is TGTGCCAGCAGCCCACGGACGGGGAACAAAAACATTCAGTACTTC.

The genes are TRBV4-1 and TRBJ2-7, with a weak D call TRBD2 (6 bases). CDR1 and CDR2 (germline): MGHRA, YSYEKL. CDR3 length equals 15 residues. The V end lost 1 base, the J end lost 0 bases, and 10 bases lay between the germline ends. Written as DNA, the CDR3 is TGCGCCAGCAGCCAAGGATGGCGGGACTCCTACGAGCAGTACTTC. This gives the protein CASSQGWRDSYEQYF.

Written as DNA, the CDR3 is TGCGCCAGCAGCTACAGCGGGTCCTCCACAGATACGCAGTATTTT. Translated: CASSYSGSSTDTQYF. The rearrangement links TRBV4-3 to TRBJ2-3, with D possibly matching TRBD2 (6 bases). The V and J ends lost 5 bases and 2 bases respectively, with 14 bases between them. The CDR3 runs 15 residues. Germline V gene lookup returns CDR1 LGHNA and CDR2 YSLEER.

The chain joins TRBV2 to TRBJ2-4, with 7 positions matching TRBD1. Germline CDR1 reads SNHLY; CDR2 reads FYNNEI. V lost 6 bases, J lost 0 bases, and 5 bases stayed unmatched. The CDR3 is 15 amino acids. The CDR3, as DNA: TGTGCCAGCAGGGAACAGGGGTTAGCCAAAAACATTCAGTACTTC. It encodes CASREQGLAKNIQYF.

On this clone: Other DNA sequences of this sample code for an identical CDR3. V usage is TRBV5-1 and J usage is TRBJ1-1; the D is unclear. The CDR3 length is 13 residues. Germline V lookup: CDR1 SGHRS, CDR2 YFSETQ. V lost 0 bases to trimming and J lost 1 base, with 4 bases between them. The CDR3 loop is CASSLGTNTEAFF. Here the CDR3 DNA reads TGCGCCAGCAGCTTGGGGACGAACACTGAAGCTTTCTTT.

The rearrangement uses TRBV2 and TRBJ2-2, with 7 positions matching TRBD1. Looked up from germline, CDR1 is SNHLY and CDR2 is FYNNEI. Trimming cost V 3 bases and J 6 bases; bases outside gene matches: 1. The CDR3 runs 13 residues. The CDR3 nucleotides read TGTGCCAGCAGTGAGACAGGGCCCGGGGAGCTGTTTTTT. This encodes CASSETGPGELFF.

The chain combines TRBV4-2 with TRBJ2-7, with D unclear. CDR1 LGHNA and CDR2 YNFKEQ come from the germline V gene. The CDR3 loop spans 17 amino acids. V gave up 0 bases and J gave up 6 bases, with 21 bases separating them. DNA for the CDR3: TGTGCCAGCAGCCAAGAAGTAGGCCACATCGAGCACGGCGAGCAGTACTTC. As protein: CASSQEVGHIEHGEQYF.

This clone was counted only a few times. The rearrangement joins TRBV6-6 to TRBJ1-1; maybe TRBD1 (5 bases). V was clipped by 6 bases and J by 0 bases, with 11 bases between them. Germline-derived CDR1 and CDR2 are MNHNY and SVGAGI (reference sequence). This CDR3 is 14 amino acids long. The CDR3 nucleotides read TGTGCCAGCAGGGTAGGGGTGGTGAACACTGAAGCTTTCTTT. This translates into CASRVGVVNTEAFF.

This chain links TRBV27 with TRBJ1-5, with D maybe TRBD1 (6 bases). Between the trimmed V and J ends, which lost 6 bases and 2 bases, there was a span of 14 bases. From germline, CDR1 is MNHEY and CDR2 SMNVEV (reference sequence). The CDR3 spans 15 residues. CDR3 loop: CASRPQGRGNQPQHF. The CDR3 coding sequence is TGTGCCAGCAGGCCTCAGGGGAGGGGCAATCAGCCCCAGCATTTT.

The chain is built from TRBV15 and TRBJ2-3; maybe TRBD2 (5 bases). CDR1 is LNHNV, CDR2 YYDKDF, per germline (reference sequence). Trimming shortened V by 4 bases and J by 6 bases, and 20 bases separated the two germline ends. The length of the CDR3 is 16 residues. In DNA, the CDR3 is TGTGCCACCAGCAACTTCCGAGGGCAGCTCGGGGATACGCAGTATTTT. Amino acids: CATSNFRGQLGDTQYF.

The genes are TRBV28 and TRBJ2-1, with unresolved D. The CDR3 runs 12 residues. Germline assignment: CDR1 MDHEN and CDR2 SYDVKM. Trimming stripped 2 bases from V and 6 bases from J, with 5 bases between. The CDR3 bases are TGTGCCAGCAGTTTAAGACCCAATGAGCAGTTCTTC. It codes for CASSLRPNEQFF.

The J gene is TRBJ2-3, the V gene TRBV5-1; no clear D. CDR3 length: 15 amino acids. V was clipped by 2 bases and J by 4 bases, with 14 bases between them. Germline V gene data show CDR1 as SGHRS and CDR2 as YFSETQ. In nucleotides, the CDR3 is TGCGCCAGCAGCTTTTTCGGGCAGTATGCAGATACGCAGTATTTT. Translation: CASSFFGQYADTQYF.

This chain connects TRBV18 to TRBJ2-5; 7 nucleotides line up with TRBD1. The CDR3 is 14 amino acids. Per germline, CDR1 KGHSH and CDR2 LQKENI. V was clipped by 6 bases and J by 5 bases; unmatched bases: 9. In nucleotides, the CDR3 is TGTGCCAGCTCCCGTCCGACAGGGACGGAGACCCAGTACTTC. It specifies CASSRPTGTETQYF.

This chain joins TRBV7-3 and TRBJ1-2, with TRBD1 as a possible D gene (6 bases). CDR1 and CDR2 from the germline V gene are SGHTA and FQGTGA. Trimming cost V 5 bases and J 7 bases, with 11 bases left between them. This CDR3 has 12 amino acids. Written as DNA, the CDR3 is TGTGCCAGCAGCCCATACAGGGCTGGCTACACCTTC. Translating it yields CASSPYRAGYTF.

The DNA for the CDR3 is TGTGCCAGCAGCCCAAGATGGGGGATCGACACTGAAGCTTTCTTT. It specifies CASSPRWGIDTEAFF. The V and J genes are TRBV11-2 and TRBJ1-1; D is perhaps TRBD1 (5 bases). CDR1 and CDR2 (germline): SGHAT, FQNNGV. Trimming pared 5 bases from V and 3 bases from J, leaving 16 bases between. The CDR3 has 15 residues.

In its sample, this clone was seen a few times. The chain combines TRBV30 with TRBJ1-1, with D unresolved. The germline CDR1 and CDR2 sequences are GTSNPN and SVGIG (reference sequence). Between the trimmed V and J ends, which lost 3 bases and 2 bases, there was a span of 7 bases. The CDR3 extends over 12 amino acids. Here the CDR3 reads CAWRTLNTEAFF. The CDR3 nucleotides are TGTGCCTGGAGGACGCTAAACACTGAAGCTTTCTTT.

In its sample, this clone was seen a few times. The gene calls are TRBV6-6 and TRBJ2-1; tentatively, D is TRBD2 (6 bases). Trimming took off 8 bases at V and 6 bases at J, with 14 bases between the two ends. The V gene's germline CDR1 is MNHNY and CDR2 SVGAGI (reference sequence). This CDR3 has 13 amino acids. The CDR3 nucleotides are TGTGCCAGCGGCGCATGGGAGGCCAATGAGCAGTTCTTC. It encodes CASGAWEANEQFF.

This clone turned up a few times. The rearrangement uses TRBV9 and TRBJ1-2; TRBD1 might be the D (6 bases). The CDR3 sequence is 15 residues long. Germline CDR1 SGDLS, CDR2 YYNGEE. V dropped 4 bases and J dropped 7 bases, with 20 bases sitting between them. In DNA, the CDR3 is TGTGCCAGCAGCCTAACGACAGGCTTGGGCGGTGGCTACACCTTC. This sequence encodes CASSLTTGLGGGYTF.

The CDR3 loop is CASSLGPGQGETEAFF. CDR3 DNA sequence: TGCGCCAGCAGCTTGGGTCCGGGACAGGGGGAAACTGAAGCTTTCTTT. The chain employs TRBV5-1 and TRBJ1-1; 11 nucleotides align to TRBD1. This CDR3 comprises 16 residues. After removal of 0 bases from V and 5 bases from J, the junction contained 6 bases not matched to a gene. Germline V CDR1 and CDR2: SGHRS, YFSETQ.

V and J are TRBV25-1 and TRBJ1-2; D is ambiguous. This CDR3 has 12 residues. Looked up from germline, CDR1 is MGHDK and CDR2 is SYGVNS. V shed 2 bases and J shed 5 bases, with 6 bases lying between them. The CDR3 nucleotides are TGTGCCAGCAGTGAACCCGATTATGGCTACACCTTC. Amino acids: CASSEPDYGYTF.

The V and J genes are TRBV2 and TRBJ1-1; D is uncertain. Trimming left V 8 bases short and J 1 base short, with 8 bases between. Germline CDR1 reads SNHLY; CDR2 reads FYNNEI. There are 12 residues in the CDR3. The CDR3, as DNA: TGTGCCAGCCGTGTCGGGAACACTGAAGCTTTCTTT. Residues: CASRVGNTEAFF.

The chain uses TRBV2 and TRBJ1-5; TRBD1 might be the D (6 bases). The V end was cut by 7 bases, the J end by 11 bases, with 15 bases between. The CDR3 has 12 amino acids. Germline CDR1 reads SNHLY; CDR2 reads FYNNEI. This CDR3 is CASKDRSLAQHF. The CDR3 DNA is TGTGCCAGCAAAGACAGGAGTCTAGCCCAGCATTTT.

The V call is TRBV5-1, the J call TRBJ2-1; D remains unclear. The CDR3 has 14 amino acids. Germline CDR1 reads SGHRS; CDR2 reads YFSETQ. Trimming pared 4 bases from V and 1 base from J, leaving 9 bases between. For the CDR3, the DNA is TGCGCCAGCAGCAAAGGGCAATCCTACAATGAGCAGTTCTTC. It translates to CASSKGQSYNEQFF. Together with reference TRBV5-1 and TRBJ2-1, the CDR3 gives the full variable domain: KAGVTQTPRYLIKTRGQQVTLSCSPISGHRSVSWYQQTPGQGLQFLFEYFSETQRNKGNFPGRFSGRQFSNSRSEMNVSTLELGDSALYLCASSKGQSYNEQFFGPGTRLTVL.

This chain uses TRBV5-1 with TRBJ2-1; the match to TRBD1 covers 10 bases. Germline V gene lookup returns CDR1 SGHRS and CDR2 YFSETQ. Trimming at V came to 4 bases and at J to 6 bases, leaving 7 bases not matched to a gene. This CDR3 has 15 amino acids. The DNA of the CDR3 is TGCGCCAGCAGCCCCGAGGGACAGGGGTTCAATGAGCAGTTCTTC. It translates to CASSPEGQGFNEQFF.

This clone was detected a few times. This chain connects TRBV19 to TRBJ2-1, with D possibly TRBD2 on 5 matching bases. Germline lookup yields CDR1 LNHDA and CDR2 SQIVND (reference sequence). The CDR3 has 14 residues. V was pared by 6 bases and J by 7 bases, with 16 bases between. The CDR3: CASRNEGFLNEQFF. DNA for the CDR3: TGTGCCAGTAGAAATGAGGGCTTTCTGAATGAGCAGTTCTTC.

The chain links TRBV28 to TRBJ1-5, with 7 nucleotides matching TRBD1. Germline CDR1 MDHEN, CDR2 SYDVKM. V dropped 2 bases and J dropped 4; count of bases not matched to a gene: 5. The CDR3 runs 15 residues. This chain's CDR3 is CASSLDRALNQPQHF. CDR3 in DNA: TGTGCCAGCAGTTTAGACAGGGCCTTAAATCAGCCCCAGCATTTT.

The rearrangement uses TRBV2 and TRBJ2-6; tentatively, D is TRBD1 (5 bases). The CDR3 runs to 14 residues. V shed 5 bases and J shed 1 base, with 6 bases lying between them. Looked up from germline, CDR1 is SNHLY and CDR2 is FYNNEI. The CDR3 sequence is CASSPGSGANVLTF. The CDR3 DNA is TGTGCCAGCAGTCCAGGGTCTGGGGCCAACGTCCTGACTTTC.